One and the same sample provided the 21 T cell receptor beta chains below, sequenced in a study of T cell therapy after organ transplantation. Clones were sequenced by immunoSEQ multiplex PCR, and TCRdb holds only the in-frame ones, with some missing. Of 51,000 or so clones listed, about 95% are singletons. Antigens for these TCRs are unknown. Sequenced here: CD8+ T cells from blood, sampled before autologous CMV-specific T cell therapy. These receptors originate from a human patient who had received a solid organ transplant and had CMV disease.

In regard to this clone: Other DNA sequences in the sample encode the same CDR3. CDR3 sequence reads: CASSGRADTGELFF. The DNA of the CDR3 is TGTGCCAGCAGTGGTAGGGCAGACACCGGGGAGCTGTTTTTT. The genes are TRBV6-4 and TRBJ2-2, with D hard to call. The CDR3 spans 14 residues. From germline, CDR1 is MRHNA and CDR2 SNTAGT. V was pared by 4 bases and J by 3 bases, with 9 bases between.

The V and J genes are TRBV5-1 and TRBJ2-7; TRBD1 is a possible D gene (6 bases). Germline values: CDR1 SGHRS, CDR2 YFSETQ. V lost 2 bases to trimming and J lost 0 bases, with 18 bases between them. The CDR3 is 17 amino acids. The CDR3 DNA reads as TGCGCCAGCAGCTTACCGGACAGCCCGGAGAGCTCCTACGAGCAGTACTTC. This codes for CASSLPDSPESSYEQYF.

The rearrangement links TRBV19 to TRBJ2-1, with D unclear. The length of the CDR3 is 12 residues. Deletions cut 3 bases from V and 6 bases from J, with 6 bases between. Germline values: CDR1 LNHDA, CDR2 SQIVND (reference sequence). The CDR3 here is CASSIGSNEQFF. The CDR3, as DNA: TGTGCCAGTAGTATCGGCAGCAATGAGCAGTTCTTC.

The chain carries TRBV7-2 and TRBJ2-1; 10 bases match TRBD2. The J segment lost 7 bases and the V segment lost 5 bases, leaving 11 bases of the junction unmatched. CDR3 length equals 16 residues. CDR1 is SGHTA and CDR2 is FQGNSA in the germline V gene. This CDR3 is CASSHWASGGANEQFF. The CDR3, as DNA: TGTGCCAGCAGCCACTGGGCCAGCGGGGGGGCGAATGAGCAGTTCTTC.

The J gene is TRBJ2-7, the V gene TRBV11-2; TRBD1 matches at 10 bases. Unmatched junction bases numbered 10, after V lost 7 bases and J lost 4 bases. The CDR3 contains 15 residues. The germline gives CDR1 SGHAT, CDR2 FQNNGV. The CDR3 is CASTLLGTGDYEQYF. CDR3 coding DNA: TGTGCCAGCACCCTTTTAGGGACAGGGGATTACGAGCAGTACTTC.

V and J are TRBV12-5 and TRBJ2-3; D remains unclear. Trimming stripped 5 bases from V and 1 base from J, with 10 bases between. This CDR3 contains 14 residues. Germline CDR1 is LGHNT and CDR2 is FRNRAP. CDR3 sequence reads: CASGLSGRTDTQYF. In nucleotides, the CDR3 is TGTGCTAGTGGTCTCTCCGGACGCACAGATACGCAGTATTTT.

The V call is TRBV7-9, the J call TRBJ2-1; 10 nucleotides align to TRBD1. J gave up 9 bases and V 6 bases, and 14 bases lay outside the gene matches. Germline lookup yields CDR1 SEHNR and CDR2 FQNEAQ (reference sequence). The CDR3 runs 16 residues. CDR3 coding DNA: TGTGCCAGCAGAAGGGTAAAAGGGACAGGGGACAGTGAGCAGTTCTTC. Its protein is CASRRVKGTGDSEQFF.

The chain couples TRBV6-5 to TRBJ2-3; D gene unclear. Trimming shortened V by 2 bases and J by 5 bases, and 2 bases separated the two germline ends. This CDR3 comprises 11 residues. The germline V gene encodes CDR1 MNHEY and CDR2 SVGAGI. The DNA for the CDR3 is TGTGCCAGCAGTTACGTAGATACGCAGTATTTT. The encoded protein is CASSYVDTQYF.

The chain couples TRBV4-3 to TRBJ1-2; TRBD1 might be the D (5 bases). V lost 0 bases to trimming and J lost 7 bases, with 18 bases between them. The CDR3 loop spans 16 amino acids. The germline V gene encodes CDR1 LGHNA and CDR2 YSLEER. The CDR3 sequence is CASSQETFPGGSGYTF. CDR3 in DNA: TGCGCCAGCAGCCAAGAAACCTTCCCCGGGGGATCTGGCTACACCTTC.

The chain joins TRBV5-6 to TRBJ2-7, with D possibly being TRBD1 (6 bases). The ends were cut back, 0 bases at V and 3 bases at J, with 10 bases in the middle. Looked up from germline, CDR1 is SGHDT and CDR2 is YYEEEE. CDR3 length equals 14 residues. This CDR3 is CASSLAGTIYEQYF. The DNA of the CDR3 is TGTGCCAGCAGCTTGGCCGGGACAATCTACGAGCAGTACTTC.

The chain links TRBV7-9 to TRBJ2-7; 7 nucleotides align to TRBD1. With 2 bases clipped from V and 5 bases from J, the junction kept 15 bases outside the gene matches. CDR3 size: 17 residues. Germline CDR1 reads SEHNR; CDR2 reads FQNEAQ (reference sequence). CDR3 nucleotides: TGTGCCAGCAGCTTATTCGGGGTCGGGGACAGTGCGCACGAGCAGTACTTC. The encoded protein is CASSLFGVGDSAHEQYF.

The chain recombines TRBV7-7 with TRBJ2-5; D remains unclear. The length of the CDR3 is 13 residues. Trimming removed 2 bases at V and 5 bases at J, with 9 bases between. CDR1 is SSHAT and CDR2 is FNYEAQ in the germline V gene (reference sequence). The CDR3 here is CASSLPDGETQYF. The CDR3 DNA reads as TGTGCCAGCAGCTTACCAGATGGGGAGACCCAGTACTTC.

The rearrangement uses TRBV6-5 and TRBJ1-1; possibly TRBD1 for D (5 bases). CDR1 is MNHEY and CDR2 is SVGAGI in the germline V gene. V dropped 6 bases and J dropped 2 bases, with 10 bases sitting between them. The CDR3 has 13 residues. The CDR3 is CASSYGTNTEAFF. The CDR3 nucleotides read TGTGCCAGCAGCTACGGGACCAACACTGAAGCTTTCTTT.

V gene TRBV10-3 combines with J gene TRBJ2-7; 8 positions agree with TRBD1. In germline, CDR1 is ENHRY, CDR2 SYGVKD. J was trimmed by 6 bases and V by 11 bases; bases with no gene match: 9. The CDR3 contains 12 residues. The CDR3 DNA reads as TGTGCCGTCGACAGGGGTTCGACCGAGCAGTACTTC. Its translation is CAVDRGSTEQYF.

This rearrangement joins TRBV5-8 to TRBJ1-1; D may be TRBD1 (5 bases). V was pared by 0 bases and J by 2 bases, with 17 bases between. CDR3 size: 17 residues. Germline-derived CDR1 and CDR2 are SGHTS and YDEGEE. The DNA for the CDR3 is TGTGCCAGCAGCTTGGAGAAGTTTCAGGGCCTAAACACTGAAGCTTTCTTT. This sequence encodes CASSLEKFQGLNTEAFF.

The chain carries TRBV19 and TRBJ2-7; D ambiguous. Germline CDR1 is LNHDA and CDR2 is SQIVND (reference sequence). CDR3 length: 11 amino acids. V gave up 3 bases and J gave up 3 bases, with 3 bases separating them. The CDR3: CASSMDYEQYF. For the CDR3, the DNA is TGTGCCAGTAGTATGGACTACGAGCAGTACTTC.

This chain connects TRBV5-6 to TRBJ2-1; tentative D call: TRBD2 (5 bases). CDR3 length equals 15 residues. With 6 bases removed from V and 5 bases from J, the gap between germline ends came to 18 bases. Germline loops: CDR1 SGHDT, CDR2 YYEEEE. CDR3 nucleotide sequence: TGTGCCAGCACCTTTGGGAGTGGTCAGGACAATGAGCAGTTCTTC. Protein: CASTFGSGQDNEQFF. Full variable domain (missing parts from reference TRBV5-6 and TRBJ2-1): DAGVTQSPTHLIKTRGQQVTLRCSPKSGHDTVSWYQQALGQGPQFIFQYYEEEERQRGNFPDRFSGHQFPNYSSELNVNALLLGDSALYLCASTFGSGQDNEQFFGPGTRLTVL.

In this sample, this clone turned up once. CDR3 region: CASSFRDTQYF. The CDR3 region has the DNA TGTGCCAGCAGCTTCAGGGATACGCAGTATTTT. The chain has TRBV5-6 and TRBJ2-3; no firm D call. V shed 2 bases and J shed 6 bases, with 4 bases lying between them. This CDR3 is 11 amino acids long. Per the germline V gene, CDR1 is SGHDT and CDR2 is YYEEEE.

The rearrangement links TRBV6-5 to TRBJ2-7; D is undetermined. This CDR3 has 14 amino acids. The germline V gene encodes CDR1 MNHEY and CDR2 SVGAGI. V shed 4 bases and J shed 1 base, with 11 bases lying between them. CDR3 DNA sequence: TGTGCCAGCAGTTTGATTCCCCAGTCCTACGAGCAGTACTTC. It translates to CASSLIPQSYEQYF.

The chain couples TRBV4-3 to TRBJ1-1; no reliable D call. CDR1 is LGHNA and CDR2 is YSLEER in the germline V gene. This CDR3 is built from 15 residues. V was clipped by 1 base and J by 2 bases, with 11 bases between them. The CDR3 reads CASSQARGINTEAFF. The CDR3 bases are TGCGCCAGCAGCCAAGCGCGGGGAATAAACACTGAAGCTTTCTTT.

The gene calls are TRBV6-5 and TRBJ1-4, with D hard to call. Trimming stripped 6 bases from V and 0 bases from J, with 11 bases between. Germline V gives CDR1 MNHEY, CDR2 SVGAGI. This CDR3 contains 15 residues. The chain's CDR3 is CASSQTQPTNEKLFF. The CDR3 nucleotides read TGTGCCAGCAGCCAAACCCAGCCAACTAATGAAAAACTGTTTTTT.